The rows below give T cell receptor beta chains drawn from one sample of a study of T cells after posttransplantation cyclophosphamide. This table comes from immunoSEQ multiplex PCR, and its TCRdb copy is limited to in-frame clones, with some not included. The sample shows more than 15,000 clones, about nine tenths of them seen only once. The material sequenced was PBMCs, taken after an allogeneic stem cell transplant with a calcineurin inhibitor and methotrexate. The origin of the receptors is a male patient in his fifties who received an allogeneic stem cell transplant from an unrelated donor, was CMV-positive, and had chronic GVHD only. Some T cells may be the graft donor's. Each CDR3 is given with its conserved first and last residue. The D gene is left open where the match is weak. Size tells how often a clone was seen (once, few, many) or the class of an expanded clone, and some rows leave it out.

v_call,j_call,clone_size,d_call,cdr3_length,cdr3_aa,cdr3_nt
TRBV9,TRBJ2-3,once,.,15,CASRAGTDSTDTQYF,TGTGCCAGCAGAGCGGGTACCGATAGCACAGATACGCAGTATTTT
TRBV11-3,TRBJ1-1,.,.,15,CASSPRDRKASEAFF,TGTGCCAGCAGTCCACGAGACAGGAAAGCTTCTGAAGCTTTCTTT
TRBV18,TRBJ2-7,.,.,14,CASLTNSSSYEQYF,TGTGCCAGCCTCACCAACAGTAGCTCCTACGAGCAGTACTTC
TRBV10-3,TRBJ1-2,.,.,11,CPSGRPRSYTF,TGTCCATCAGGGAGGCCGAGGAGCTACACCTTC
TRBV7-9,TRBJ2-7,.,.,15,CASSAFSGGHGEQYF,TGTGCCAGCAGCGCTTTTTCAGGGGGGCATGGCGAGCAGTACTTC
TRBV4-1,TRBJ1-1,.,TRBD1,18,CASSQVPNMGQVNTEAFF,TGCGCCAGCAGCCAAGTCCCGAATATGGGACAGGTGAACACTGAAGCTTTCTTT
TRBV28,TRBJ2-7,.,.,13,CASRSTTAYEQYF,TGTGCCAGCAGGTCTACTACTGCCTACGAGCAGTACTTC
TRBV19,TRBJ1-1,.,TRBD1,13,CASKQGGSTEAFF,TGTGCCAGTAAACAGGGGGGAAGCACTGAAGCTTTCTTT
TRBV29-1,TRBJ2-1,.,TRBD2,14,CSVVGTSGGNEQFF,TGCAGCGTTGTTGGGACTAGCGGCGGGAATGAGCAGTTCTTC
TRBV28,TRBJ2-7,.,TRBD1,17,CASSYVPGQGISDKQYF,TGTGCCAGCAGCTACGTCCCGGGACAGGGTATCAGTGACAAGCAGTACTTC
TRBV14,TRBJ2-7,.,TRBD2,15,CASSRGTSGFVEQYF,TGTGCCAGCAGCCGGGGGACTAGCGGATTTGTCGAGCAGTACTTC
TRBV12-5,TRBJ1-1,.,TRBD1,13,CLTGYGGNTEAFF,TGTCTGACAGGGTACGGTGGGAACACTGAAGCTTTCTTT
TRBV6-5,TRBJ2-7,.,TRBD1,14,CASSYATGNWEQYF,TGTGCCAGCAGTTACGCGACAGGGAATTGGGAGCAGTACTTC
TRBV27,TRBJ2-7,.,TRBD2,16,CASSPTQREAPYEQYF,TGTGCCAGCAGTCCGACGCAGCGGGAGGCCCCGTACGAGCAGTACTTC
TRBV6-5,TRBJ2-5,.,TRBD2,14,CASSPQTSGKPQYF,TGTGCCAGCAGTCCCCAGACTAGCGGGAAACCCCAGTACTTC
TRBV7-9,TRBJ1-2,.,.,13,CASSLQGLYGYTF,TGTGCCAGCAGCTTACAGGGCCTCTATGGCTACACCTTC
TRBV5-5,TRBJ2-7,.,TRBD1,16,CASSLVFERGRGEQYF,TGTGCCAGCAGCTTGGTCTTTGAGAGGGGGCGCGGGGAGCAGTACTTC
TRBV6-1,TRBJ1-1,.,.,12,CASRGPNLEAFF,TGTGCCAGCAGGGGGCCGAATCTAGAAGCTTTCTTT
TRBV19,TRBJ2-5,.,.,18,CASRSTLTGATPRETQYF,TGTGCCAGTAGATCTACCCTTACTGGGGCTACCCCACGAGAGACCCAGTACTTC
TRBV9,TRBJ2-5,.,.,13,CASSVSSRETQYF,TGTGCCAGCAGCGTTTCTAGCCGGGAGACCCAGTACTTC
TRBV4-2,TRBJ1-6,.,.,15,CASSQLRQVGRPLHF,TGTGCCAGCAGCCAACTCCGACAGGTGGGTCGGCCCCTCCACTTT
TRBV11-2,TRBJ2-2,.,.,15,CASSPLGYPPGELFF,TGTGCCAGCAGTCCCCTGGGCTACCCCCCCGGGGAGCTGTTTTTT
TRBV6-1,TRBJ1-5,.,.,15,CASSERQGNRQPQHF,TGTGCCAGCAGTGAGCGGCAGGGGAATCGACAGCCCCAGCATTTT
TRBV28,TRBJ1-2,.,.,15,CASSPQTTAYYGYTF,TGTGCCAGCAGTCCTCAGACGACAGCGTATTATGGCTACACCTTC
TRBV13,TRBJ2-7,.,TRBD1,14,CASSLGGQPYEQYF,TGTGCCAGCAGCTTAGGGGGACAGCCATACGAGCAGTACTTC
TRBV18,TRBJ2-3,.,TRBD2,15,CASSPGTSLTDTQYF,TGTGCCAGCTCACCAGGGACTAGCCTCACAGATACGCAGTATTTT
TRBV11-2,TRBJ1-2,.,TRBD1,14,CASSPSGTDYGYTF,TGTGCCAGCAGCCCCTCCGGGACAGACTATGGCTACACCTTC
TRBV4-1,TRBJ2-7,.,TRBD2,15,CASSPRTSDSYEQYF,TGCGCCAGCAGCCCGCGGACTAGCGACTCCTACGAGCAGTACTTC
TRBV5-4,TRBJ2-3,few,.,15,CASSSLGASTDTQYF,TGTGCCAGCAGCTCCCTGGGGGCGAGCACAGATACGCAGTATTTT
TRBV6-5,TRBJ2-5,.,TRBD1,13,CASRQGVLETQYF,TGTGCCAGTAGACAGGGTGTCTTGGAGACCCAGTACTTC
TRBV11-3,TRBJ1-6,.,.,13,CASSGQGESPLHF,TGTGCCAGCAGCGGCCAGGGTGAATCACCCCTCCACTTT
TRBV21-1,TRBJ2-3,.,.,12,CASSALTWPPFF,TGTGCCAGCAGCGCACTAACATGGCCCCCTTTTTTT
TRBV7-9,TRBJ1-2,.,TRBD1,13,CASSLRGTEGYTF,TGTGCCAGCAGCTTACGCGGGACAGAAGGCTACACCTTC
TRBV9,TRBJ2-2,.,TRBD2,17,CASSGRLAGPNTGELFF,TGTGCCAGCAGCGGAAGATTAGCGGGACCGAACACCGGGGAGCTGTTTTTT
TRBV6-1,TRBJ1-3,.,TRBD1,14,CASSGGTGPDTIYF,TGTGCCAGCAGCGGAGGGACAGGGCCAGACACCATATATTTT
TRBV4-1,TRBJ2-5,.,TRBD2,17,CASSQLAASGDQETQYF,TGCGCCAGCAGCCAATTGGCGGCTAGCGGGGATCAAGAGACCCAGTACTTC
TRBV4-2,TRBJ1-4,.,.,14,CASSQTGLGEKLFF,TGTGCCAGCAGCCAGACAGGTCTCGGCGAAAAACTGTTTTTT
TRBV12-5,TRBJ2-1,.,TRBD1,15,CASGPGQGVYNEQFF,TGTGCTAGTGGCCCCGGGCAGGGGGTTTACAATGAGCAGTTCTTC
TRBV5-6,TRBJ2-1,.,TRBD1,16,CASSSLTDRGRGEQFF,TGTGCCAGCAGCTCTCTGACGGACAGGGGCCGAGGTGAGCAGTTCTTC
TRBV19,TRBJ2-7,.,.,14,CASSIVEGAVEQYF,TGTGCCAGTAGTATAGTGGAGGGGGCGGTTGAGCAGTACTTC
TRBV5-1,TRBJ1-1,.,.,12,CASAVGDTEAFF,TGCGCCAGCGCGGTAGGGGACACTGAAGCTTTCTTT
TRBV27,TRBJ2-7,.,.,16,CASSPDPGRLIHEQYF,TGTGCCAGCAGTCCAGACCCGGGTAGATTGATACACGAGCAGTACTTC
TRBV5-1,TRBJ2-2,.,.,13,CASSLRDTGELFF,TGCGCCAGCAGCTTGCGCGACACCGGGGAGCTGTTTTTT
TRBV5-3,TRBJ1-5,.,.,14,CARSNSDGGQPQHF,TGTGCCAGAAGCAACTCTGACGGAGGTCAGCCCCAGCATTTT
TRBV11-3,TRBJ2-1,.,TRBD2,15,CASSFWTSPGGEQFF,TGTGCCAGCAGCTTCTGGACTAGTCCTGGAGGCGAGCAGTTCTTC
TRBV7-8,TRBJ1-2,.,TRBD1,16,CASSLNTGDPNYGYTF,TGTGCCAGCAGCTTAAATACAGGGGACCCAAACTATGGCTACACCTTC
TRBV5-1,TRBJ1-1,.,.,12,CASSFGDTEAFF,TGCGCCAGCAGCTTCGGGGACACTGAAGCTTTCTTT
TRBV5-1,TRBJ2-7,.,TRBD1,13,CASSETGDNEQYF,TGCGCCAGCAGCGAGACAGGGGACAACGAGCAGTACTTC
TRBV6-5,TRBJ1-1,.,.,14,CASSYQGMNTEAFF,TGTGCCAGCAGTTATCAGGGAATGAACACTGAAGCTTTCTTT
TRBV5-5,TRBJ1-1,.,.,13,CASSYFGGAEAFF,TGTGCCAGCAGTTACTTCGGGGGAGCTGAAGCTTTCTTT
TRBV7-9,TRBJ1-6,.,.,14,CASSRQDYNSPLHF,TGTGCCAGCAGCCGACAAGACTATAATTCACCCCTCCACTTT
TRBV7-6,TRBJ2-1,.,TRBD2,16,CASSPSTSGKVNEQFF,TGTGCCAGCAGCCCATCGACTAGCGGAAAAGTCAATGAGCAGTTCTTC